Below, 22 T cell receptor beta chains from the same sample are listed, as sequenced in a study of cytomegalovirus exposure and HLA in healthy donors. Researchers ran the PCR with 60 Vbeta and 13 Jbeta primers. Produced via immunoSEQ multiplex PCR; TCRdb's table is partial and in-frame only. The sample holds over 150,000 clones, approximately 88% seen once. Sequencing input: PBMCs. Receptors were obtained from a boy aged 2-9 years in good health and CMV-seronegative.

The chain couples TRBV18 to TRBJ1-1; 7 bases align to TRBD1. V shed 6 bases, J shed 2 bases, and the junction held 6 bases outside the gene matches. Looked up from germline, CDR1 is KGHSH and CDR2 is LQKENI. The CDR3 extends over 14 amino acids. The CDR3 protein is CASSTGTDNTEAFF. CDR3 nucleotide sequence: TGTGCCAGCTCGACCGGGACAGACAACACTGAAGCTTTCTTT. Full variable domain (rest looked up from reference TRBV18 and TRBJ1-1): NAGVMQNPRHLVRRRGQEARLRCSPMKGHSHVYWYRQLPEEGLKFMVYLQKENIIDESGMPKERFSAEFPKEGPSILRIQQVVRGDSAAYFCASSTGTDNTEAFFGQGTRLTVV.

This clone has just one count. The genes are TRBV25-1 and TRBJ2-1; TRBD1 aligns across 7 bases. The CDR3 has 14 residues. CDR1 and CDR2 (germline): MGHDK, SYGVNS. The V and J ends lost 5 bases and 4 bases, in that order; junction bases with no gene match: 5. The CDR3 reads CASSPGQLYNEQFF. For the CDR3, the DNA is TGTGCCAGCAGTCCGGGACAGCTATACAATGAGCAGTTCTTC.

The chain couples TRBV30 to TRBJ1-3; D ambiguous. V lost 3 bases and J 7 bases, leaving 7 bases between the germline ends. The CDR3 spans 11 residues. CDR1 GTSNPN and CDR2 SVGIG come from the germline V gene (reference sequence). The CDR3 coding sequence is TGTGCCTGGAGCCTTTTGAACACCATATATTTT. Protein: CAWSLLNTIYF. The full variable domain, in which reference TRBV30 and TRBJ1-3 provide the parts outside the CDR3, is SQTIHQWPATLVQPVGSPLSLECTVEGTSNPNLYWYRQAAGRGLQLLFYSVGIGQISSEVPQNLSASRPQDRQFILSSKKLLLSDSGFYLCAWSLLNTIYFGEGSWLTVV.

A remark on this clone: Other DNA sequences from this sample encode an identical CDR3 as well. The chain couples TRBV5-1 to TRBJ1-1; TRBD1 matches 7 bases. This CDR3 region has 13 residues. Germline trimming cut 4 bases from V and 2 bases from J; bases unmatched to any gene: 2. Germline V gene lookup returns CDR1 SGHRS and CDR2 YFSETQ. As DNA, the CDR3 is TGCGCCAGCAGCGGGACAGTAAACACTGAAGCTTTCTTT. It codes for CASSGTVNTEAFF.

CDR3 region: CASSRVWGLVGANVLTF. In nucleotides, the CDR3 is TGTGCCAGCAGCCGAGTCTGGGGGCTCGTTGGGGCCAACGTCCTGACTTTC. The chain links TRBV14 to TRBJ2-6; a weak D match, TRBD1 (6 bases). Germline CDR1 and CDR2: SGHDN and FVKESK. This CDR3 region has 17 residues. V gave up 4 bases and J gave up 3 bases, with 16 bases separating them.

The CDR3 DNA is TGTGCCAGCGGACTAGCGGTCACAGATACGCAGTATTTT. As protein: CASGLAVTDTQYF. The chain recombines TRBV6-5 with TRBJ2-3; 10 nucleotides match TRBD2. The J segment lost 2 bases and the V segment lost 8 bases, leaving 1 base of the junction unmatched. This CDR3 is 13 amino acids long. CDR1 is MNHEY, CDR2 SVGAGI, per germline.

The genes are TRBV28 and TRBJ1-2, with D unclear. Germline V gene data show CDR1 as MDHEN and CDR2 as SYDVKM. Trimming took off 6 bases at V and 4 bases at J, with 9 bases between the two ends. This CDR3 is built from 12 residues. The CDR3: CASSGNRYGYTF. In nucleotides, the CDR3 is TGTGCCAGCAGCGGGAACCGCTATGGCTACACCTTC.

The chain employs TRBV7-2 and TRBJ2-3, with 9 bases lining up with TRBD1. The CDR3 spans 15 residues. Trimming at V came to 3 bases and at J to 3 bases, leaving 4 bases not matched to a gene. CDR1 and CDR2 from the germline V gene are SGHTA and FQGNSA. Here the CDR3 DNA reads TGTGCCAGCAGCTTCCCGGGACAGGGAACAGATACGCAGTATTTT. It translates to CASSFPGQGTDTQYF.

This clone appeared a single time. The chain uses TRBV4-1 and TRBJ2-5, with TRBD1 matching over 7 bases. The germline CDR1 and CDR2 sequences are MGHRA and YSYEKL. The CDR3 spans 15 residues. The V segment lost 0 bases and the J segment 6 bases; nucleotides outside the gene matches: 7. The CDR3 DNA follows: TGCGCCAGCAGCCAAGATGGCTACAGGGGTCAGACCCAGTACTTC. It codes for CASSQDGYRGQTQYF.

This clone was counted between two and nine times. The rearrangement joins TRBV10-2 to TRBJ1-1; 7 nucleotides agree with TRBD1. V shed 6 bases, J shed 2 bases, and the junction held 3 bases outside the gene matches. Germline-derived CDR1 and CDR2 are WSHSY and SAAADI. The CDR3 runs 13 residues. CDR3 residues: CASSGTANTEAFF. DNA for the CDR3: TGCGCCAGCAGCGGGACAGCTAACACTGAAGCTTTCTTT.

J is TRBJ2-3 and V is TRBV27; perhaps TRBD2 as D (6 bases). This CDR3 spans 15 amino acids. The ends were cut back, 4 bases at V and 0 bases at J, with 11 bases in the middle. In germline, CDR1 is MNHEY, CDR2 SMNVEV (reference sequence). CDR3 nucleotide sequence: TGTGCCAGCAGTTCCCTAGCGCGTAGCACAGATACGCAGTATTTT. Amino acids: CASSSLARSTDTQYF.

The CDR3 sequence: CASSDSGLPAGNEQFF. In DNA form, the CDR3 reads TGCGCCAGCAGTGATTCTGGACTGCCGGCGGGGAATGAGCAGTTCTTC. The chain has TRBV10-1 and TRBJ2-1, with D possibly being TRBD2 (6 bases). This CDR3 contains 16 residues. V was shortened by 3 bases and J by 7 bases, with 19 bases between the two germline ends. CDR1 is WNHNN and CDR2 is SYGVQD in the germline V gene (reference sequence).

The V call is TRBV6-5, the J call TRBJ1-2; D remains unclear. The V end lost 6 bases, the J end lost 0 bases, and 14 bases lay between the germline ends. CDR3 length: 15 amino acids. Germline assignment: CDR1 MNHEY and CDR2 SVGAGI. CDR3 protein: CASREAGRSNYGYTF. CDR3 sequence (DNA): TGTGCCAGCAGGGAGGCCGGCAGATCTAACTATGGCTACACCTTC.

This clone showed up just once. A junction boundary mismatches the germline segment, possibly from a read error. The CDR3 reads CTSSLFWGRGEDQPQHF. The CDR3 DNA follows: TGTACCAGCAGTTTATTTTGGGGCAGGGGTGAAGATCAGCCCCAGCATTTT. The chain couples TRBV28 to TRBJ1-5, with D possibly TRBD1 on 6 matching bases. The CDR3 is 17 residues long. The germline V gene encodes CDR1 MDHEN and CDR2 SYDVKM.

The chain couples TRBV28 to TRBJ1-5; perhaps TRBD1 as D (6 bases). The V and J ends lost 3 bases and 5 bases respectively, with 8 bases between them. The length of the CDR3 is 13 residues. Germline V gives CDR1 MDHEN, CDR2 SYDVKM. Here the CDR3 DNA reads TGTGCCAGCAGTTTGCAGGGGTATCAGCCCCAGCATTTT. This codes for CASSLQGYQPQHF.

CDR3 loop: CASSSNPGQGTGELFF. The CDR3 DNA follows: TGTGCCAGCAGCTCAAATCCGGGACAGGGAACCGGGGAGCTGTTTTTT. J is TRBJ2-2 and V is TRBV5-4; 9 nucleotides line up with TRBD1. This CDR3 is built from 16 residues. V gave up 3 bases and J gave up 5 bases; unmatched junction bases: 8. Germline V lookup: CDR1 SGHNT, CDR2 YYREEE (reference sequence).

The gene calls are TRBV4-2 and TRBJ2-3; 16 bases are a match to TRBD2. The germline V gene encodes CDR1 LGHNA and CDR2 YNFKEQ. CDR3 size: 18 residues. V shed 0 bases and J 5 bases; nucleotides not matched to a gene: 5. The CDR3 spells CASSQDPGLAGGVDTQYF. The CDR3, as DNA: TGTGCCAGCAGCCAAGACCCGGGACTAGCGGGAGGGGTAGATACGCAGTATTTT.

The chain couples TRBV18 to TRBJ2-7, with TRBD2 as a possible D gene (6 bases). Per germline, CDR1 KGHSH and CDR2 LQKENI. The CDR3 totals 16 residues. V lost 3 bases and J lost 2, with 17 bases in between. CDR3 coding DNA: TGTGCCAGCTCACCTCCCGGGGGAATATCCCCCTACGAGCAGTACTTC. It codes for CASSPPGGISPYEQYF.

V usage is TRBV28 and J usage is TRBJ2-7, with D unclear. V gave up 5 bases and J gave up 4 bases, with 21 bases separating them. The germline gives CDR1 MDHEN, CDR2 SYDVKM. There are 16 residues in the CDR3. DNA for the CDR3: TGTGCCAGCAGTGATCCTCTTGAGGTAGAACTTTACGAGCAGTACTTC. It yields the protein CASSDPLEVELYEQYF.

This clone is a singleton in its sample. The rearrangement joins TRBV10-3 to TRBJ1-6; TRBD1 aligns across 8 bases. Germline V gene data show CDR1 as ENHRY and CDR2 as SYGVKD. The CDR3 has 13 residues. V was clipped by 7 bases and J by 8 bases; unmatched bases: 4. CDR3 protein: CAITQGADSPLHF. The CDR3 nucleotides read TGTGCCATCACGCAGGGGGCTGATTCACCCCTCCACTTT.

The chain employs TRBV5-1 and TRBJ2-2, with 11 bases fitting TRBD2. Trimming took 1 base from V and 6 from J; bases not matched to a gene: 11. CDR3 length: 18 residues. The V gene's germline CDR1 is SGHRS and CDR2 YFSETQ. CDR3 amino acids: CASSLRPFTSGSSGELFF. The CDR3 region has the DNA TGCGCCAGCAGCTTGCGTCCGTTCACTAGCGGGAGTTCCGGGGAGCTGTTTTTT.

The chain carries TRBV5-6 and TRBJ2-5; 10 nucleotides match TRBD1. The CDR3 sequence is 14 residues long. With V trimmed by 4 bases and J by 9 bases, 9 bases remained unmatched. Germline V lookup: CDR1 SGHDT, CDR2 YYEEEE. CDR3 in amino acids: CASSRGQGPRAQYF. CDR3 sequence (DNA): TGTGCCAGCAGCCGGGGACAGGGGCCGAGGGCCCAGTACTTC.